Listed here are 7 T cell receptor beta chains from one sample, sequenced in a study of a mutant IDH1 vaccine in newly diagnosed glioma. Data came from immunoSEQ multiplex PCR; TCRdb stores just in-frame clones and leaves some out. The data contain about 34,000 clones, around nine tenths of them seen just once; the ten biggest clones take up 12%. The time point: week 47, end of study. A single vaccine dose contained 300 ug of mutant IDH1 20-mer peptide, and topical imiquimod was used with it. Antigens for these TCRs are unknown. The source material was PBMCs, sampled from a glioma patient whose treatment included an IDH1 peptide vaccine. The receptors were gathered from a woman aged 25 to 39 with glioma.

The CDR3 DNA is TGTGCCAGCAGTGGACCAGTGGGTTATGGCTACACCTTC. Encoded protein: CASSGPVGYGYTF. The V call is TRBV6-1, the J call TRBJ1-2; D uncertain. Trimming cost V 4 bases and J 5 bases, with 11 bases left between them. The germline V gene has CDR1 MNHNS and CDR2 SASEGT. The CDR3 length is 13 residues.

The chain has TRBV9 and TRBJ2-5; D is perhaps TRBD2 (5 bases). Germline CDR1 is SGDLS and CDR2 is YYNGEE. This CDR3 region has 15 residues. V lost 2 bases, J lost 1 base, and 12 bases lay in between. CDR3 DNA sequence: TGTGCCAGCAGCGTCACGGGATCGGTCCAAGAGACCCAGTACTTC. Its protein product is CASSVTGSVQETQYF.

DNA of the CDR3: TGTGCCAGCAGCTTAATGAGGGGTAACTATGGCTACACCTTC. Amino acids: CASSLMRGNYGYTF. The chain employs TRBV5-6 and TRBJ1-2; the D gene is possibly TRBD1 (5 bases). CDR1 and CDR2 (germline): SGHDT, YYEEEE. This CDR3 is built from 14 residues. With 2 bases removed from V and 1 base from J, the gap between germline ends came to 9 bases.

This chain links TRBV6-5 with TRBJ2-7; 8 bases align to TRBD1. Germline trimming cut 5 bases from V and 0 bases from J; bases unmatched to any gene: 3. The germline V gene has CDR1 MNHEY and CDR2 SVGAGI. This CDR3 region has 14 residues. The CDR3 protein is CASSRGQGSYEQYF. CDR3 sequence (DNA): TGTGCCAGCAGTCGAGGACAGGGCTCCTACGAGCAGTACTTC.

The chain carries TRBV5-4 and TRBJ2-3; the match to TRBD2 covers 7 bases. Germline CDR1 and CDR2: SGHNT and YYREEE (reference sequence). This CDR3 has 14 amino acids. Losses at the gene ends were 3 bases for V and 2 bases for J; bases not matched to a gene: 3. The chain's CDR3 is CASSWRGTTDTQYF. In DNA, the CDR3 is TGTGCCAGCAGCTGGCGGGGGACCACAGATACGCAGTATTTT.

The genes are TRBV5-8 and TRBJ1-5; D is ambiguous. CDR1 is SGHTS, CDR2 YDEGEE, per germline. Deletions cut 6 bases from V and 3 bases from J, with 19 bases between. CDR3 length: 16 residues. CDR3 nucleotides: TGTGCCAGCACCGCGGGGAACATCGGGTACAATCAGCCCCAGCATTTT. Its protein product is CASTAGNIGYNQPQHF.

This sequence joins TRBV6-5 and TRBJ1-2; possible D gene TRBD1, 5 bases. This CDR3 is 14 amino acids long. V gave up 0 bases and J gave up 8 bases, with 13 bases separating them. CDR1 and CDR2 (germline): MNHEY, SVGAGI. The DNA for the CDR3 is TGTGCCAGCAGTTACTCGGGGCAGGTCGGCGGCTACACCTTC. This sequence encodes CASSYSGQVGGYTF.